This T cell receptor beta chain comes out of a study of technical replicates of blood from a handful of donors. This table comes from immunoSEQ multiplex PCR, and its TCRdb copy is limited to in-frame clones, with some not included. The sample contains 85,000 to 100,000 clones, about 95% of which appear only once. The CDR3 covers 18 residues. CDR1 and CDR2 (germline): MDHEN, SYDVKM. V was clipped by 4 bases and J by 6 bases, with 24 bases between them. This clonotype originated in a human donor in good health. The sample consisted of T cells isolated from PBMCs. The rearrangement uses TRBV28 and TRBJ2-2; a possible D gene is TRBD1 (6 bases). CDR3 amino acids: CASSSNKQGGVWAGELFF. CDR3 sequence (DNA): TGTGCCAGCAGTTCCAACAAACAGGGTGGGGTGTGGGCCGGGGAGCTGTTTTTT. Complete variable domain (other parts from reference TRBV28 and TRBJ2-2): DVKVTQSSRYLVKRTGEKVFLECVQDMDHENMFWYRQDPGLGLRLIYFSYDVKMKEKGDIPEGYSVSREKKERFSLILESASTNQTSMYLCASSSNKQGGVWAGELFFGEGSRLTVL.